The source of this T cell receptor beta chain is a study of cytomegalovirus exposure and HLA in healthy donors (dated by TCRdb to about 2017). In terms of the full investigation: The 666 repertoires of the first cohort and the 110 or so validation repertoires were produced on the same platform, according to a later analysis. A separate validation cohort of 100 to 150 different subjects was used in addition to the roughly 640-subject first cohort. The study aimed to test whether cataloging public T cell receptors could reveal signatures of past pathogen exposure. To predict cytomegalovirus infection status, the study combined high-throughput TCR immunosequencing, statistical association of individual TCRs with disease status, and machine learning.

Reading the germline V gene gives CDR1 KGHSH and CDR2 LQKENI. From the cysteine through the phenylalanine, the CDR3 covers 14 amino acids. Only the CDR3 region is kept as DNA, spanning 42 bases read in frame from base 1. Relative to germline, V is missing 6 bases and J is missing 3 bases, with 5 bases of the junction outside any gene match. The protocol used for the library was the immunoSEQ multiplex PCR assay. The study's own analysis went as follows. A statistical classification framework was built for diagnosing cytomegalovirus status from the catalog of TCR beta chain sequences. Imported from immuneACCESS, the table was reduced by TCRdb to in-frame sequences with V and J called. These copies leave out some clones; in studies compared against another copy, an unresolved V gene accounts for under half, and the cause of the remainder is not known. That table supplies the V and J calls and clone size; D and trimming were determined from the DNA. This sample comprises some 250,000 clones, about 86% of them detected only once. Around 1.3% of the sample is held by the ten biggest clonotypes.

What the study reported, not specific to this receptor: According to the authors, the approach could potentially be generalized to other disease states and immunological phenotypes. A total of about 150 TCR beta chains were listed by the study as associated with cytomegalovirus. While some public TCRs were present in many individuals, most TCR sequences turned up only very rarely across donors. The validation cohort had no HLA typing available for a later analysis, so co-occurrence within that cohort was assessed over all 120 or so repertoires. The classifier was reported to diagnose cytomegalovirus status with high specificity and sensitivity in both the original and validation cohorts. Subsequent analysis determined that TCRs grouped into clusters in the first cohort also showed a tendency toward co-occurrence across the 130 or so validation repertoires, and approximately 93% of cluster scores exceeded 0. Three of the identified cytomegalovirus-associated TCR beta chains were confirmed in vitro to be specific for cytomegalovirus antigens.

In regard to this clone: This clone's antigen is unknown. Base-call qualities are not available, and no considerably larger clone is one nucleotide away.

The donors were included in the validation cohort of roughly 120 subjects, a group kept apart from the 666-subject first cohort. Sequencing was done on a sample of PBMCs. The source is a woman aged 30 to 39 in good health and CMV-seropositive. The chain employs TRBV18 and TRBJ2-1; 7 middle bases align to TRBD1. The DNA is TGTGCCAGCTCCACAAACAGGGGCTACAATGAGCAGTTCTTC. This translates into CASSTNRGYNEQFF. With the portions outside the CDR3 filled from the reference TRBV18 and TRBJ2-1 genes, the complete variable region becomes NAGVMQNPRHLVRRRGQEARLRCSPMKGHSHVYWYRQLPEEGLKFMVYLQKENIIDESGMPKERFSAEFPKEGPSILRIQQVVRGDSAAYFCASSTNRGYNEQFFGPGTRLTVL.